This T cell receptor (beta chain) originates from a study of shared clonotypes between healthy human individuals. As for the study in general: The study used three CD4 naive, three CD4 memory, two CD8 naive and one CD8 memory plate per donor. General study results and limits: Rarefaction analysis demonstrated incomplete sorted-subset sequencing notwithstanding large depth. Estimated richness was generally greater in naive than memory subsets. With few donors, the genetic and exposure-history diversity represented was limited.

The germline V and J ends were trimmed by 5 bases and 5 bases, with 15 bases remaining between them. The CDR3 extends over 14 amino acids. From germline, CDR1 is MNHNY and CDR2 SVGAGI (reference sequence). Produced via immunoSEQ multiplex PCR; TCRdb's table is partial and in-frame only. The repertoire holds around 1,000,000 clones, around 77% seen once, with roughly 0.82% in the top ten. With regard to this clone: Its specificity is unknown.

Material: memory CD4+ T cells from PBMCs. Described subset: CD45RA-negative fraction. The source of this sequence is a man younger than 35 in good health. Some clones in this sample may be carry-over from other donors' samples. J is TRBJ2-5 and V is TRBV6-6; D may be TRBD1 (6 bases). The CDR3 loop reads CASSAAGTPETQYF. CDR3 sequence (DNA): TGTGCCAGCAGTGCCGCCGGGACACCCGAGACCCAGTACTTC.